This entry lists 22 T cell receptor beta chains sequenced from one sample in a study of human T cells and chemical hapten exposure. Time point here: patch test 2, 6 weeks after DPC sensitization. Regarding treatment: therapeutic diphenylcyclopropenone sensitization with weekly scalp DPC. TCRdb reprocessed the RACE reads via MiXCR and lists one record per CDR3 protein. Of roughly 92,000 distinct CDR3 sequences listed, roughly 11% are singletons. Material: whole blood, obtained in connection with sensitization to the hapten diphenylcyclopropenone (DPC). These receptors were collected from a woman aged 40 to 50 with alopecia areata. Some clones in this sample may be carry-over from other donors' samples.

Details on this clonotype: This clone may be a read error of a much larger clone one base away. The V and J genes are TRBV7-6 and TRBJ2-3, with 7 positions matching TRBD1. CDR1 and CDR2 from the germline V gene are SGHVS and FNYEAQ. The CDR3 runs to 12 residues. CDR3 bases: TGTGTCAGCAGCCCCAGGGGGGATACGCAGTATTTT. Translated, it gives CVSSPRGDTQYF.

The chain's CDR3 is CASSTGLAGGGQETQYF. The CDR3 bases are TGTGCCAGCAGTACCGGACTAGCGGGAGGAGGGCAAGAGACCCAGTACTTC. This sequence joins TRBV6-5 and TRBJ2-5; TRBD2 matches at 14 bases. The V gene end was trimmed by 5 bases and the J gene end by 2 bases; junction bases not matched to a gene: 7. The germline gives CDR1 MNHEY, CDR2 SVGAGI. The CDR3 runs 17 residues.

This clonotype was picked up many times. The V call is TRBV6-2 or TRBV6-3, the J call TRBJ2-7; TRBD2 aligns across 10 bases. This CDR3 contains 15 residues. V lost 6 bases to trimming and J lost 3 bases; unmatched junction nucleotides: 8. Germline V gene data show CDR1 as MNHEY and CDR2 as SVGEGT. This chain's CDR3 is CASRSSGRANYEQYF. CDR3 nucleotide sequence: TGTGCCAGCAGATCAAGCGGGAGGGCCAACTACGAGCAGTACTTC.

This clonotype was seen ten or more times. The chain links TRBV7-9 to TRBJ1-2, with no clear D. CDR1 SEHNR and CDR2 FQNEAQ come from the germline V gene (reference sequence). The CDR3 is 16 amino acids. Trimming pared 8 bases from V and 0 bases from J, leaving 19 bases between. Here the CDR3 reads CASGLAIGLANYGYTF. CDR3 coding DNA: TGTGCCAGCGGTTTGGCAATTGGTCTAGCTAACTATGGCTACACCTTC.

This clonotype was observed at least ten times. The CDR3 reads CASSPRGGSSYNEQFF. In DNA form, the CDR3 reads TGTGCCAGCAGCCCGAGGGGGGGGAGCTCCTACAATGAGCAGTTCTTC. The rearrangement joins TRBV13 to TRBJ2-1; maybe TRBD2 (7 bases). Germline values: CDR1 PRHDT, CDR2 FYEKMQ (reference sequence). The CDR3 runs to 16 residues. V was trimmed by 5 bases and J by 0 bases, leaving 14 bases between them.

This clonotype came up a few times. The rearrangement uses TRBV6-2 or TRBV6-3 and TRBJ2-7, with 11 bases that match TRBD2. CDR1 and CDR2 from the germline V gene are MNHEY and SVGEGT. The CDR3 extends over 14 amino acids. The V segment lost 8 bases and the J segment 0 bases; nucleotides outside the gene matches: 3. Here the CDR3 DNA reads TGTGCCAGCCTGACTAGCGGGGCCTCCTACGAGCAGTACTTC. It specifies CASLTSGASYEQYF.

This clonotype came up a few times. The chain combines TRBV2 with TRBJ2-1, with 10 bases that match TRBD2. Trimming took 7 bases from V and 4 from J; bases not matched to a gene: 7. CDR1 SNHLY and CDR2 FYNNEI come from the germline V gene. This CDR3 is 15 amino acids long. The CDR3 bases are TGTGCCAGCACCTCAAGCGGGGGGGTTTACAATGAGCAGTTCTTC. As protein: CASTSSGGVYNEQFF.

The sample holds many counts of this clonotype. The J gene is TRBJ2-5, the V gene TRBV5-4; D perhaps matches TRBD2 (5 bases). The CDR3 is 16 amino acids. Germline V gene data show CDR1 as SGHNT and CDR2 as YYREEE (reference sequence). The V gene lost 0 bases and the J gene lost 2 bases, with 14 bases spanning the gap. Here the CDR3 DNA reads TGTGCCAGCAGCTTGGCAATGCGGGCATCACAAGAGACCCAGTACTTC. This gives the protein CASSLAMRASQETQYF.

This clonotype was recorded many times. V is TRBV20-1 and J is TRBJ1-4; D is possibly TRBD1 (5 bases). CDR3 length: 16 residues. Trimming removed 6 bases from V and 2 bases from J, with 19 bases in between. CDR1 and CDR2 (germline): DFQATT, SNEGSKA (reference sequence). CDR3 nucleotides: TGCAGTGCCCCCCAGGGAGGAGGGGCGACTAATGAAAAACTGTTTTTT. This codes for CSAPQGGGATNEKLFF.

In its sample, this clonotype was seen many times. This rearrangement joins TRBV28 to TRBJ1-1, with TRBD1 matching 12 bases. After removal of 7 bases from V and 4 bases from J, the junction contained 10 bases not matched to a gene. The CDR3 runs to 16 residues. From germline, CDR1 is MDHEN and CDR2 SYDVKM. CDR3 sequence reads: CASTVPGQGATTEAFF. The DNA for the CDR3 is TGTGCCAGCACCGTCCCGGGACAGGGGGCGACCACTGAAGCTTTCTTT.

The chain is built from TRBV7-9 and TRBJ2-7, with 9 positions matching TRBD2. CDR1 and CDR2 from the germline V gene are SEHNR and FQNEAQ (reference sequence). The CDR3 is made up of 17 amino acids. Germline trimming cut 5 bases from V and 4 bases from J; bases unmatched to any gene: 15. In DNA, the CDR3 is TGTGCCAGCAGCCACCCCGTAATGGTAGCGGGAGTTTACGAGCAGTACTTC. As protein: CASSHPVMVAGVYEQYF. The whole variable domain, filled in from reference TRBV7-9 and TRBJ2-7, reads DTGVSQNPRHKITKRGQNVTFRCDPISEHNRLYWYRQTLGQGPEFLTYFQNEAQLEKSRLLSDRFSAERPKGSFSTLEIQRTEQGDSAMYLCASSHPVMVAGVYEQYFGPGTRLTVT.

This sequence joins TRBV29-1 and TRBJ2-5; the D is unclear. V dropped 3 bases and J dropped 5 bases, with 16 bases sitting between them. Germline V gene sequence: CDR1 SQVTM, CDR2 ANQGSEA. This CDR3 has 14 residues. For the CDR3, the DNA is TGCAGCGTTGATGACACCCCGGTCGGGGAGACCCAGTACTTC. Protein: CSVDDTPVGETQYF.

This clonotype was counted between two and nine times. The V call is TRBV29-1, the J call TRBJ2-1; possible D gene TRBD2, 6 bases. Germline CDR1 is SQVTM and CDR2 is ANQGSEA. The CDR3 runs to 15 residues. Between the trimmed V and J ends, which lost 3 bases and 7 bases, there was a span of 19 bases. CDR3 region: CSVDGRDSGRNEQFF. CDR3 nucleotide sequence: TGCAGCGTTGACGGTCGGGACTCAGGCCGTAATGAGCAGTTCTTC.

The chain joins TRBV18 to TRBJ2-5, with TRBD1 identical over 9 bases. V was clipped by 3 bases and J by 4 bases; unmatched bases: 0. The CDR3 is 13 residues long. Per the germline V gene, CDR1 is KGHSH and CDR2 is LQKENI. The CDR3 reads CASSPGQGETQYF. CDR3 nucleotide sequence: TGTGCCAGCTCACCGGGACAGGGAGAGACCCAGTACTTC.

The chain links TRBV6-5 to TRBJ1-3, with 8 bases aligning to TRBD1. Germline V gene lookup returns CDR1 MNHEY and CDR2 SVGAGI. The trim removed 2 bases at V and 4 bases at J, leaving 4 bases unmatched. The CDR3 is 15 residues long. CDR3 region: CASSYIGTGGNTIYF. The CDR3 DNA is TGTGCCAGCAGTTACATCGGGACAGGCGGAAACACCATATATTTT.

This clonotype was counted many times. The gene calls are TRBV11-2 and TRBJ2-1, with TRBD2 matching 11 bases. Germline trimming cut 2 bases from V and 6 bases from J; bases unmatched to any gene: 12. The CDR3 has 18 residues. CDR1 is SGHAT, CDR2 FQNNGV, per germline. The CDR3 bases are TGTGCCAGCAGCTTACGTCAGACTAGCGGGGCTAGGGGCAATGAGCAGTTCTTC. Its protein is CASSLRQTSGARGNEQFF.

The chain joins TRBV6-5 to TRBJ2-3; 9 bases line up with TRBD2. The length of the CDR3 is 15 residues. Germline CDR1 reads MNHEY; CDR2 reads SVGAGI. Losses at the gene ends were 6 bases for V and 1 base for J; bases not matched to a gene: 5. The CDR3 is CASRSGLAGTDTQYF. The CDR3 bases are TGTGCCAGCAGGTCGGGACTAGCAGGCACAGATACGCAGTATTTT.

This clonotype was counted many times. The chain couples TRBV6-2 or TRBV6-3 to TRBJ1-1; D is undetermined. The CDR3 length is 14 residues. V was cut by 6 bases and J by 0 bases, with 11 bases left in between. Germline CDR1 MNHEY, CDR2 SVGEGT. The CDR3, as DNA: TGTGCCAGCAGCCGGACCGGGGTGAACACTGAAGCTTTCTTT. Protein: CASSRTGVNTEAFF.

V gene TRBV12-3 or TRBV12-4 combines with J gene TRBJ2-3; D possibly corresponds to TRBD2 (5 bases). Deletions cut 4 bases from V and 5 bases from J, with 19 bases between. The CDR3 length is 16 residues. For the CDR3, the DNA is TGTGCCAGCAGTTCCCGGGCTAGCCCACCCCGAGATACGCAGTATTTT. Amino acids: CASSSRASPPRDTQYF.

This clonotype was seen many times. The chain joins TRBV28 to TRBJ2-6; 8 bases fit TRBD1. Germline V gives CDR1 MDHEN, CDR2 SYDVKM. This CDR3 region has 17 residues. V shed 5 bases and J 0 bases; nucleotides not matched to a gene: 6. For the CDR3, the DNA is TGTGCCAGCAGTATGGACAGGGATCTCTCTGGGGCCAACGTCCTGACTTTC. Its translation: CASSMDRDLSGANVLTF.

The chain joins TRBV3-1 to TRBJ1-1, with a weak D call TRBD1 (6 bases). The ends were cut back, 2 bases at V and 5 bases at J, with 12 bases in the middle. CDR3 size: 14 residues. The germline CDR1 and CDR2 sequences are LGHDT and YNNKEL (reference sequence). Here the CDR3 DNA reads TGTGCCAGCAGCCAAAGGGGGGCCCGAACTGAAGCTTTCTTT. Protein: CASSQRGARTEAFF. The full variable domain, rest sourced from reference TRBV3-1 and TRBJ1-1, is DTAVSQTPKYLVTQMGNDKSIKCEQNLGHDTMYWYKQDSKKFLKIMFSYNNKELIINETVPNRFSPKSPDKAHLNLHINSLELGDSAVYFCASSQRGARTEAFFGQGTRLTVV.

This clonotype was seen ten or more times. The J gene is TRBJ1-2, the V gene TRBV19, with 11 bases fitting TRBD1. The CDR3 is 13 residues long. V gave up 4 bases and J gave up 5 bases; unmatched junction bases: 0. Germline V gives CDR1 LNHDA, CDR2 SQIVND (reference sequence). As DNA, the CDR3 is TGTGCCAGTAGTAGGGACAGGGGGTATGGCTACACCTTC. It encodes CASSRDRGYGYTF.